The sequence of this T cell receptor beta chain was determined in a study of cytomegalovirus exposure and HLA in healthy donors. Study summary: An analysis done earlier identified 100 million to 140 million unique TCR beta sequences from about 180 million T cells. Across about 400 genotyped donors, 81% landed in the Caucasian-associated ancestry cluster.

Notes on this clone: Compared with germline, one end of the junction differs, possibly owing to a read error.

PCR amplification relied on 60 Vbeta primers (plus 13 Jbeta primers). Method: immunoSEQ multiplex PCR; TCRdb's copy keeps in-frame clones and lacks some. This sample yields some 150,000 clones, of which about 79% are seen a single time; 5% to 7% belongs to the top ten. The CDR3 totals 13 residues. The germline V gene encodes CDR1 SGHRS and CDR2 YFSETQ. The V and J genes are TRBV5-1 and TRBJ2-7; D gene unclear. The receptor's source is a man aged 35-49 years in good health and CMV-seropositive. Sample: PBMCs. The CDR3 reads CAGSLAQTHEQYF. DNA of the CDR3: TGCGCCGGCAGCTTGGCACAGACCCACGAGCAGTACTTC.